This entry lists 16 T cell receptor beta chains sequenced from one sample in a study of long-term antiretroviral therapy in people with HIV. It was version v3.0 of the immunoSEQ assay that was run at survey level. Some clones are missing from TCRdb's copy, which holds only in-frame ones; the method was immunoSEQ multiplex PCR. Among approximately 15,000 clones, 75% to 85% were seen once, and the ten largest hold about 30%. Sequenced here: unsorted PBMCs, sampled 3.1 years after starting antiretroviral therapy. The source of these receptors is a man aged 35-49 years with HIV.

This clone was found a few times. This chain joins TRBV29-1 and TRBJ1-2; no clear D. Germline CDR1 is SQVTM and CDR2 is ANQGSEA. This CDR3 has 11 amino acids. Trimming left V 4 bases short and J 3 bases short, with 6 bases between. Written as DNA, the CDR3 is TGCAGCGTTGGGGCAGACTATGGCTACACCTTC. It translates to CSVGADYGYTF.

V gene TRBV19 combines with J gene TRBJ1-5; maybe TRBD1 (6 bases). Trimming pared 5 bases from V and 2 bases from J, leaving 13 bases between. There are 15 residues in the CDR3. Germline V gene sequence: CDR1 LNHDA, CDR2 SQIVND (reference sequence). The CDR3 region is CASSSQGLGNQPQHF. CDR3 sequence (DNA): TGTGCCAGTAGTTCACAGGGATTGGGCAATCAGCCCCAGCATTTT. Variable domain in full (rest from reference TRBV19 and TRBJ1-5): DGGITQSPKYLFRKEGQNVTLSCEQNLNHDAMYWYRQDPGQGLRLIYYSQIVNDFQKGDIAEGYSVSREKKESFPLTVTSAQKNPTAFYLCASSSQGLGNQPQHFGDGTRLSIL.

The rearrangement links TRBV5-1 to TRBJ1-1, with D possibly TRBD1 on 5 matching bases. Trimming removed 0 bases at V and 3 bases at J, with 12 bases between. Germline CDR1 is SGHRS and CDR2 is YFSETQ. CDR3 length: 15 amino acids. The CDR3 is CASSLGSGGDTEAFF. The CDR3, as DNA: TGCGCCAGCAGCTTGGGATCGGGAGGGGACACTGAAGCTTTCTTT.

This chain joins TRBV4-1 and TRBJ1-4; perhaps TRBD1 as D (5 bases). CDR3 length equals 16 residues. Germline-derived CDR1 and CDR2 are MGHRA and YSYEKL. Trimming stripped 1 base from V and 11 bases from J, with 20 bases between. CDR3 protein: CASSQVSLRGRDKLFF. The CDR3 DNA follows: TGCGCCAGCAGCCAAGTATCCCTTAGAGGCCGGGACAAACTGTTTTTT.

The V call is TRBV6-1, the J call TRBJ2-7; TRBD1 agrees at 7 bases. The V and J ends lost 5 bases and 2 bases, in that order; junction bases with no gene match: 9. Germline-derived CDR1 and CDR2 are MNHNS and SASEGT. The CDR3 has 15 amino acids. The CDR3 region has the DNA TGTGCCAGCAGTCTGGACAGGTTAGGTACCTACGAGCAGTACTTC. This sequence encodes CASSLDRLGTYEQYF.

This clone was counted a few times. This chain uses TRBV6-1 with TRBJ1-5; a possible D gene is TRBD1 (5 bases). The germline gives CDR1 MNHNS, CDR2 SASEGT. The CDR3 has 12 residues. V dropped 6 bases and J dropped 4 bases, with 7 bases sitting between them. The CDR3 loop is CASRDNNQPQHF. DNA of the CDR3: TGTGCCAGCAGGGACAATAATCAGCCCCAGCATTTT.

The table lists this clone with a few counts. The chain links TRBV11-3 to TRBJ2-2, with TRBD2 as a possible D gene (5 bases). Germline CDR1 SGHNT, CDR2 YENEEA. V was trimmed by 0 bases and J by 6 bases, leaving 14 bases between them. The CDR3 runs 16 residues. The DNA of the CDR3 is TGTGCCAGCAGCTTAGATCCGGGGTTACTATCCGGGGAGCTGTTTTTT. Translated: CASSLDPGLLSGELFF.

The chain couples TRBV5-7 to TRBJ1-2; D is possibly TRBD1 (6 bases). TRBV5-7 is filed as an ORF, its function uncertain. There are 14 residues in the CDR3. V was cut by 2 bases and J by 0 bases, with 8 bases left in between. Written as DNA, the CDR3 is TGTGCCAGCAGCTTAGGGGGGGCTAACTATGGCTACACCTTC. It is translated as CASSLGGANYGYTF.

The chain couples TRBV14 to TRBJ1-2; D remains ambiguous. The germline V gene encodes CDR1 SGHDN and CDR2 FVKESK. Trimming removed 1 base from V and 4 bases from J, with 16 bases in between. The CDR3 is made up of 16 amino acids. The CDR3 coding sequence is TGTGCCAGCAGCCAAGCCCCCCTTAGTACCCGCTATGGCTACACCTTC. It encodes CASSQAPLSTRYGYTF.

This rearrangement joins TRBV2 to TRBJ2-5, with TRBD1 matching 9 bases. V shed 0 bases and J 3 bases; nucleotides not matched to a gene: 2. CDR3 length equals 15 residues. In germline, CDR1 is SNHLY, CDR2 FYNNEI. The CDR3 loop reads CASSEAGQGEETQYF. The CDR3 DNA sequence: TGTGCCAGCAGTGAAGCGGGACAGGGAGAAGAGACCCAGTACTTC.

CDR3 loop: CASSLPGQGRHGYTF. The CDR3 coding sequence is TGTGCCAGCTCACTTCCGGGACAGGGGCGACATGGCTACACCTTC. V and J are TRBV18 and TRBJ1-2; 10 nucleotides agree with TRBD1. This CDR3 is built from 15 residues. Germline V gene data show CDR1 as KGHSH and CDR2 as LQKENI. The V gene end was trimmed by 4 bases and the J gene end by 6 bases; junction bases not matched to a gene: 8.

The chain is built from TRBV5-6 and TRBJ1-2; D call uncertain. The length of the CDR3 is 14 residues. The germline V gene has CDR1 SGHDT and CDR2 YYEEEE. V shed 3 bases and J shed 4 bases, with 13 bases lying between them. The DNA of the CDR3 is TGTGCCAGCAGCTCGAATAGGGTTATCTATGGCTACACCTTC. Translated, it gives CASSSNRVIYGYTF.

The gene calls are TRBV27 and TRBJ2-1; 9 positions match TRBD2. The germline CDR1 and CDR2 sequences are MNHEY and SMNVEV (reference sequence). This CDR3 has 14 residues. Trimming at V came to 7 bases and at J to 6 bases, leaving 7 bases not matched to a gene. The CDR3 reads CASTSGTSFNEQFF. CDR3 sequence (DNA): TGTGCCAGCACGTCCGGGACTAGCTTCAATGAGCAGTTCTTC.

V and J are TRBV18 and TRBJ1-1; D call uncertain. V dropped 1 base and J dropped 0 bases, with 12 bases sitting between them. The CDR3 spans 16 residues. CDR1 and CDR2 from the germline V gene are KGHSH and LQKENI. Here the CDR3 DNA reads TGTGCCAGCTCACCACTACCAGTTCTGGTGAACACTGAAGCTTTCTTT. Its translation: CASSPLPVLVNTEAFF.

The rearrangement links TRBV15 to TRBJ1-6; unclear D gene. Deletions cut 0 bases from V and 5 bases from J, with 8 bases between. Germline V lookup: CDR1 LNHNV, CDR2 YYDKDF (reference sequence). This CDR3 has 15 residues. In DNA form, the CDR3 reads TGTGCCACCAGCAGAGACCCGGGGAATAATTCACCCCTCCACTTT. Protein sequence: CATSRDPGNNSPLHF.

The gene calls are TRBV6-5 and TRBJ1-5; the match to TRBD1 covers 9 bases. The CDR3 consists of 16 residues. Germline CDR1 MNHEY, CDR2 SVGAGI. Losses at the gene ends were 2 bases for V and 3 bases for J; bases not matched to a gene: 5. For the CDR3, the DNA is TGTGCCAGCAGTTACCCTCGGGACAGGGCCAATCAGCCCCAGCATTTT. This encodes CASSYPRDRANQPQHF.